These 28 T cell receptor beta chains came from one sample sequenced in a study of shared clonotypes between healthy human individuals (dated by TCRdb to between 2020 and 2021). Preparation of the library involved the immunoSEQ multiplex PCR assay. TCRdb retrieved this table from immuneACCESS and kept in-frame rearrangements only. Not all clones are present; in checked studies, unresolved V genes account for under half, and no reason is known for the remainder. The sample table records about 990,000 clones; about four fifths of these occur just once. 0.5% to 0.65% of the sample comes from the top ten. The material sequenced was memory CD4+ T cells from PBMCs. What the cell subset or site label conveys for this sample: CD45RA-negative fraction. The receptor source for this set is a man aged 18 to 29 in good health. Some clones in this sample may be carry-over from other donors' samples.

The chain carries TRBV7-3 and TRBJ2-1, with a tentative D call TRBD2 (6 bases). The CDR3 has 16 residues. V was cut by 5 bases and J by 3 bases, with 17 bases left in between. Germline CDR1 SGHTA, CDR2 FQGTGA. This CDR3 is CASSAGGISFYNEQFF. The CDR3 DNA follows: TGTGCCAGCAGCGCCGGCGGGATTAGCTTCTACAATGAGCAGTTCTTC.

This chain links TRBV2 with TRBJ2-3; the match to TRBD2 covers 8 bases. This CDR3 comprises 13 residues. V trimming: 9 bases; J trimming: 2 bases; junction bases outside the gene matches: 4. Per germline, CDR1 SNHLY and CDR2 FYNNEI. In DNA, the CDR3 is TGTGCCAGTGAGCGGGAGAACACAGATACGCAGTATTTT. Translation: CASERENTDTQYF.

This CDR3 reads CASGDNRDRGLSVAYEQYF. In DNA, the CDR3 is TGTGCTAGTGGTGACAACCGAGACAGGGGTCTGAGTGTCGCCTACGAGCAGTACTTC. V usage is TRBV12-5 and J usage is TRBJ2-7; 8 bases line up with TRBD1. With V trimmed by 5 bases and J by 2 bases, 20 bases remained unmatched. The CDR3 extends over 19 amino acids. Per the germline V gene, CDR1 is LGHNT and CDR2 is FRNRAP.

This chain uses TRBV28 with TRBJ1-4, with D hard to call. The CDR3 length is 12 residues. The germline V gene has CDR1 MDHEN and CDR2 SYDVKM. V was trimmed by 4 bases and J by 6 bases, leaving 6 bases between them. CDR3: CASSSYDEKLFF. The DNA for the CDR3 is TGTGCCAGCAGTTCTTATGATGAAAAACTGTTTTTT. The entire variable domain, with the rest obtained from reference TRBV28 and TRBJ1-4, is as follows: DVKVTQSSRYLVKRTGEKVFLECVQDMDHENMFWYRQDPGLGLRLIYFSYDVKMKEKGDIPEGYSVSREKKERFSLILESASTNQTSMYLCASSSYDEKLFFGSGTQLSVL.

The sample holds many counts of this clone. The chain employs TRBV28 and TRBJ2-1, with D unresolved. CDR3 length: 12 amino acids. V was trimmed by 6 bases and J by 6 bases, leaving 9 bases between them. Germline CDR1 reads MDHEN; CDR2 reads SYDVKM. CDR3 sequence: CASRSDANEQFF. For the CDR3, the DNA is TGTGCCAGCAGGTCCGATGCCAATGAGCAGTTCTTC.

V is TRBV5-1 and J is TRBJ2-3; D is possibly TRBD1 (6 bases). Trimming stripped 7 bases from V and 5 bases from J, with 17 bases between. There are 14 residues in the CDR3. Germline V lookup: CDR1 SGHRS, CDR2 YFSETQ. The CDR3 reads CASWTALPGDTQYF. The CDR3 nucleotides are TGCGCCAGCTGGACAGCCCTCCCGGGAGATACGCAGTATTTT.

The V gene is TRBV2, the J gene TRBJ2-7; D gene ambiguous. V shed 7 bases and J shed 1 base, with 5 bases lying between them. This CDR3 is 11 amino acids long. From germline, CDR1 is SNHLY and CDR2 FYNNEI. CDR3 coding DNA: TGTGCCAGCATGTATTCCTACGAGCAGTACTTC. Translation gives CASMYSYEQYF.

The chain recombines TRBV5-1 with TRBJ2-2; 11 bases fit TRBD2. Germline loops: CDR1 SGHRS, CDR2 YFSETQ. The CDR3 loop spans 16 amino acids. The J segment lost 6 bases and the V segment lost 0 bases, leaving 4 bases of the junction unmatched. The DNA of the CDR3 is TGCGCCAGCAGCTTGGCCCTAGCGGGAGGCGCCGGGGAGCTGTTTTTT. This translates into CASSLALAGGAGELFF.

Concerning this clone itself: The same CDR3 also results from other DNA sequences found in this sample. J is TRBJ2-3 and V is TRBV2; D is uncertain. Germline assignment: CDR1 SNHLY and CDR2 FYNNEI. CDR3 length equals 11 residues. V gave up 4 bases and J gave up 6 bases, with 5 bases separating them. Here the CDR3 reads CASSAVDTQYF. DNA for the CDR3: TGTGCCAGCAGTGCCGTGGATACGCAGTATTTT.

Only a few counts were recorded for this clone. V gene TRBV10-3 combines with J gene TRBJ2-1; TRBD2 aligns across 14 bases. Trimming at V came to 0 bases and at J to 7 bases, leaving 8 bases not matched to a gene. Germline V gene lookup returns CDR1 ENHRY and CDR2 SYGVKD. This CDR3 has 18 amino acids. The CDR3 DNA sequence: TGTGCCATCAGTGAGTCCCAAGGGACTAGCGGGAGAGGGAATGAGCAGTTCTTC. Its protein product is CAISESQGTSGRGNEQFF.

V is TRBV27 and J is TRBJ2-1; perhaps TRBD2 as D (5 bases). This CDR3 contains 15 residues. V was shortened by 7 bases and J by 3 bases, with 16 bases between the two germline ends. Germline V gene lookup returns CDR1 MNHEY and CDR2 SMNVEV (reference sequence). The CDR3 protein is CASKTNYDLYNEQFF. CDR3 in DNA: TGTGCCAGCAAGACTAACTACGACCTCTACAATGAGCAGTTCTTC.

This clone was seen only once. The chain employs TRBV28 and TRBJ1-1; perhaps TRBD1 as D (6 bases). Per the germline V gene, CDR1 is MDHEN and CDR2 is SYDVKM. The CDR3 is 15 amino acids. Trimming left V 2 bases short and J 0 bases short, with 10 bases between. The CDR3 loop is CASSLTGQLNTEAFF. The CDR3 DNA is TGTGCCAGCAGTTTAACCGGACAGCTGAACACTGAAGCTTTCTTT.

The V gene is TRBV30, the J gene TRBJ1-6; D uncertain. The ends were cut back, 3 bases at V and 11 bases at J, with 20 bases in the middle. The CDR3 extends over 15 amino acids. From germline, CDR1 is GTSNPN and CDR2 SVGIG (reference sequence). This chain's CDR3 is CAWSRPGSRGPPLHF. CDR3 DNA sequence: TGTGCCTGGAGCAGACCCGGGTCGAGAGGGCCACCCCTCCACTTT.

This clone showed up many times. This same CDR3 is encoded by further DNA sequences in the sample. V is TRBV4-1 and J is TRBJ2-1, with 15 bases identical to TRBD2. The CDR3 length is 17 residues. Germline CDR1 MGHRA, CDR2 YSYEKL. The V and J ends lost 4 bases and 5 bases, in that order; junction bases with no gene match: 6. The CDR3 loop is CASSRTGTSGRHNEQFF. CDR3 coding DNA: TGCGCCAGCAGCCGGACAGGGACTAGCGGGAGGCACAATGAGCAGTTCTTC.

The rearrangement joins TRBV19 to TRBJ2-7, with TRBD2 as a possible D gene (6 bases). V shed 5 bases and J shed 2 bases, with 13 bases lying between them. The CDR3 runs to 14 residues. Germline loops: CDR1 LNHDA, CDR2 SQIVND (reference sequence). The CDR3 DNA sequence: TGTGCCAGTAGTTTCGGGACTCATGCCTACGAGCAGTACTTC. It yields the protein CASSFGTHAYEQYF. The full variable domain, in which reference TRBV19 and TRBJ2-7 provide the parts outside the CDR3, is DGGITQSPKYLFRKEGQNVTLSCEQNLNHDAMYWYRQDPGQGLRLIYYSQIVNDFQKGDIAEGYSVSREKKESFPLTVTSAQKNPTAFYLCASSFGTHAYEQYFGPGTRLTVT.

For this clone: This clone may be a read error of a much larger clone one base away. This chain joins TRBV19 and TRBJ2-6, with 8 nucleotides matching TRBD1. CDR1 and CDR2 from the germline V gene are LNHDA and SQIVND (reference sequence). The CDR3 is made up of 17 amino acids. For the CDR3, the DNA is TGTGCCAGTAACCCGGGACAGGAGATCTCCTGGGCCAACGTCCGGACTTTC. This translates into CASNPGQEISWANVRTF.

This clone was detected a few times. The DNA is omitted, as the CDR3 cannot be located on it reliably, and the CDR3 follows TCRdb's listing. This chain links TRBV28 with TRBJ1-2. The CDR3 has 12 residues if both end residues are counted. Germline loops: CDR1 MDHEN, CDR2 SYDVKM. CDR3 sequence reads: CASSSSTYGYTF.

The J gene is TRBJ1-4, the V gene TRBV30; no clear D gene. V lost 2 bases and J 9 bases, leaving 10 bases between the germline ends. The CDR3 sequence is 12 residues long. Per germline, CDR1 GTSNPN and CDR2 SVGIG (reference sequence). For the CDR3, the DNA is TGTGCCTGGAGTCCGTTGGACCAAAAACTGTTTTTT. Residues: CAWSPLDQKLFF.

This clone was detected only once. The rearrangement joins TRBV5-1 to TRBJ2-7; the D gene is possibly TRBD1 (6 bases). Germline CDR1 SGHRS, CDR2 YFSETQ. Trimming took 0 bases from V and 0 from J, leaving 7 bases between them. CDR3 length equals 14 residues. The CDR3 here is CASSLVGASYEQYF. The CDR3 DNA reads TGCGCCAGCAGCTTGGTGGGGGCCTCCTACGAGCAGTACTTC.

In its sample, this clone was seen a few times. The rearrangement links TRBV6-5 to TRBJ2-3, with 11 bases lining up with TRBD1. Germline V gene lookup returns CDR1 MNHEY and CDR2 SVGAGI. This CDR3 is 14 amino acids long. The trim removed 7 bases at V and 6 bases at J, leaving 6 bases unmatched. The CDR3: CASTNGQGADTQYF. DNA of the CDR3: TGTGCCAGCACCAACGGACAGGGGGCGGATACGCAGTATTTT.

The chain recombines TRBV27 with TRBJ2-7; D possibly corresponds to TRBD2 (5 bases). In germline, CDR1 is MNHEY, CDR2 SMNVEV (reference sequence). The CDR3 covers 13 residues. V was pared by 6 bases and J by 3 bases, with 12 bases between. This chain's CDR3 is CASSLGSIYEQYF. The CDR3 DNA follows: TGTGCCAGCAGCCTGGGGAGTATCTACGAGCAGTACTTC.

The rearrangement joins TRBV4-1 to TRBJ2-1; TRBD2 agrees at 9 bases. CDR3 length: 19 residues. J gave up 4 bases and V 1 base, and 14 bases lay outside the gene matches. Per germline, CDR1 MGHRA and CDR2 YSYEKL. In DNA, the CDR3 is TGCGCCAGCAGCCAAGCTCTAGCGGGAACGAAATCACTATACAATGAGCAGTTCTTC. This translates into CASSQALAGTKSLYNEQFF.

The V gene is TRBV27, the J gene TRBJ1-5, with 7 bases fitting TRBD1. The germline V gene has CDR1 MNHEY and CDR2 SMNVEV (reference sequence). V trimming: 4 bases; J trimming: 6 bases; junction bases outside the gene matches: 9. The CDR3 has 15 amino acids. The CDR3 sequence is CASSSTGVGSQPQHF. The CDR3 coding sequence is TGTGCCAGCAGTTCCACAGGGGTAGGAAGTCAGCCCCAGCATTTT.

The rearrangement uses TRBV6-5 and TRBJ2-7; possibly TRBD1 or TRBD2 for D (5 bases each). V shed 4 bases and J shed 4 bases, with 14 bases lying between them. The CDR3 extends over 14 amino acids. CDR1 MNHEY and CDR2 SVGAGI come from the germline V gene. The DNA for the CDR3 is TGTGCCAGCAGTTTTCGGGACGGAGAATACGAGCAGTACTTC. Its translation is CASSFRDGEYEQYF.

The J gene is TRBJ2-2, the V gene TRBV5-1; D possibly uses TRBD1 or TRBD2 (7 bases each). Germline V CDR1 and CDR2: SGHRS, YFSETQ. The length of the CDR3 is 14 residues. V was shortened by 7 bases and J by 0 bases, with 10 bases between the two germline ends. The CDR3, as DNA: TGCGCCAGCCAGGGGGGGACGAACACCGGGGAGCTGTTTTTT. It is translated as CASQGGTNTGELFF.

A note on this clone: Other DNA variants within this sample encode the same CDR3. The chain couples TRBV28 to TRBJ2-6; no clear D. The CDR3 runs to 12 residues. In germline, CDR1 is MDHEN, CDR2 SYDVKM. V was pared by 8 bases and J by 0 bases, with 2 bases between. The CDR3 here is CASSSGANVLTF. The DNA for the CDR3 is TGTGCCAGCTCCTCTGGGGCCAACGTCCTGACTTTC.

The chain uses TRBV2 and TRBJ1-2; possible D gene TRBD1, 6 bases. CDR3 length equals 15 residues. CDR1 and CDR2 from the germline V gene are SNHLY and FYNNEI. Trimming shortened V by 1 base and J by 3 bases, and 12 bases separated the two germline ends. CDR3 sequence: CASSEGVRGDYGYTF. The CDR3 DNA reads TGTGCCAGCAGTGAAGGGGTCAGGGGAGACTATGGCTACACCTTC.

The gene calls are TRBV6-5 and TRBJ2-1; D is undetermined. The germline gives CDR1 MNHEY, CDR2 SVGAGI. V was trimmed by 0 bases and J by 10 bases, leaving 10 bases between them. The CDR3 runs to 13 residues. The CDR3 coding sequence is TGTGCCAGCAGTTACTCGATTGGCGGAGAGCAGTTCTTC. Protein: CASSYSIGGEQFF.